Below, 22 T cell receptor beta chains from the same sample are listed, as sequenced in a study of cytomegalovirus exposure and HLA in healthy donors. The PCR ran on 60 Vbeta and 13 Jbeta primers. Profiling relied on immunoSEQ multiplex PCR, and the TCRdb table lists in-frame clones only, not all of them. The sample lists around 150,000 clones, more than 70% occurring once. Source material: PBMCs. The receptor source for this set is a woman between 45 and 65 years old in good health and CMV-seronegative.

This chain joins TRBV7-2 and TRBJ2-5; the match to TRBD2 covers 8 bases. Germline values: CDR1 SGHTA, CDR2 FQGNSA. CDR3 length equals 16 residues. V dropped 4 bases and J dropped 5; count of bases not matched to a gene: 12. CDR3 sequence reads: CASSSAGGRGVETQYF. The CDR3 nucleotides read TGTGCCAGCAGCTCAGCCGGGGGGCGGGGGGTTGAGACCCAGTACTTC.

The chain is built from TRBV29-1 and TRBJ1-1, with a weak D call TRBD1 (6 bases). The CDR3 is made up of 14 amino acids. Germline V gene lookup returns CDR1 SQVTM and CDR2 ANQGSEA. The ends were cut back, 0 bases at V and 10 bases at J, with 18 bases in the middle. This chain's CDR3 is CSVEDRGWGRLAFF. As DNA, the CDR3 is TGCAGCGTTGAAGATAGGGGATGGGGGCGTTTAGCTTTCTTT.

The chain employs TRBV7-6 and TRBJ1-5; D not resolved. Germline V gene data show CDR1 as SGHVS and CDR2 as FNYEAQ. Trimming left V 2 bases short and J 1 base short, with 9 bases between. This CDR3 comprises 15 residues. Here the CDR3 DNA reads TGTGCCAGCAGCTTATCGGGCGGGAGCAATCAGCCCCAGCATTTT. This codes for CASSLSGGSNQPQHF.

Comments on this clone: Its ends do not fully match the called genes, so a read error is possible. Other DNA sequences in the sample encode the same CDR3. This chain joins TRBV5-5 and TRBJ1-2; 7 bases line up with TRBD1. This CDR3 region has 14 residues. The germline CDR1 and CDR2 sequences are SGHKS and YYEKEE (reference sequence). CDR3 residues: CASSLTGSFYGYTF. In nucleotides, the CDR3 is TGCGCCAGCAGCTTGACAGGGTCCTTCTATGGCTACACCTTC.

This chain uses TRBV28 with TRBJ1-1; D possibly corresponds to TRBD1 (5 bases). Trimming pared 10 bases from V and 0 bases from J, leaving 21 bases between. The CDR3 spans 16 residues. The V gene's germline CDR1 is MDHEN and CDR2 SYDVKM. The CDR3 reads CATLSGWEGMNTEAFF. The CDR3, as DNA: TGTGCCACCCTCTCGGGGTGGGAGGGGATGAACACTGAAGCTTTCTTT.

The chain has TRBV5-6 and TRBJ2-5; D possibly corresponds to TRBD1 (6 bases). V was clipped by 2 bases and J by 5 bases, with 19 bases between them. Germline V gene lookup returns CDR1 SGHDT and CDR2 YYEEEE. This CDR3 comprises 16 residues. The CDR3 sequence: CASSFPGTGREETQYF. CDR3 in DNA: TGTGCCAGCAGCTTCCCCGGCACAGGGCGTGAGGAGACCCAGTACTTC.

Written as DNA, the CDR3 is TGTGCCAGCAGCGCGACAGGAGGCTCCTACGAGCAGTACTTC. Its protein is CASSATGGSYEQYF. The chain is built from TRBV9 and TRBJ2-7, with D possibly matching TRBD1 (6 bases). This CDR3 region has 14 residues. Germline V gives CDR1 SGDLS, CDR2 YYNGEE. V was pared by 3 bases and J by 0 bases, with 10 bases between.

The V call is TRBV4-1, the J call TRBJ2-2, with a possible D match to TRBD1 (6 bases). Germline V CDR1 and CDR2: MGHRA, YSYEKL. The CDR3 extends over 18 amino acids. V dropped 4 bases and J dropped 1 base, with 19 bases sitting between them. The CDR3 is CASSPYDPGTLNTGELFF. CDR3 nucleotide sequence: TGCGCCAGCAGCCCCTACGACCCCGGGACACTGAACACCGGGGAGCTGTTTTTT.

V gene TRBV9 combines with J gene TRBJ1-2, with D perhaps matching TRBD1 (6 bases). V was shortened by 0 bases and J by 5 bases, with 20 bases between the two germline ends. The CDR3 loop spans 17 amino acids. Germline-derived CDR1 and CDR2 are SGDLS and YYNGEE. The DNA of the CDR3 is TGTGCCAGCAGCGTAGCCCCGGACAGTGTAGTGATGTATGGCTACACCTTC. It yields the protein CASSVAPDSVVMYGYTF.

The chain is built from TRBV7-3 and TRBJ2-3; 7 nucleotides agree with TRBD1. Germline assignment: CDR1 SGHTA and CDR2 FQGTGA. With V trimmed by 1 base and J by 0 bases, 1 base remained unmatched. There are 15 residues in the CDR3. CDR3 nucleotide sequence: TGTGCCAGCAGCTTAATGACAGGGAGCACAGATACGCAGTATTTT. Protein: CASSLMTGSTDTQYF.

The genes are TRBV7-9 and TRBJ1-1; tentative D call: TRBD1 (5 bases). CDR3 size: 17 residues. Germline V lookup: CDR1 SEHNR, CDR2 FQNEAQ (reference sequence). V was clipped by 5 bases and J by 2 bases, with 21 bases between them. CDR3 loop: CASSPDSQAGINTEAFF. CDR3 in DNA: TGTGCCAGCAGCCCCGACAGTCAGGCGGGGATAAACACTGAAGCTTTCTTT.

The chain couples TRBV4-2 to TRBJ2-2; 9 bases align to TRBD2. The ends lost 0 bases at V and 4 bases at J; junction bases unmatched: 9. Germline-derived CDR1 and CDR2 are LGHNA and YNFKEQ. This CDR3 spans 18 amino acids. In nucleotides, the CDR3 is TGTGCCAGCAGCCAAGATAGCTGGGCGGGGGGGCCCACCGGGGAGCTGTTTTTT. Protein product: CASSQDSWAGGPTGELFF.

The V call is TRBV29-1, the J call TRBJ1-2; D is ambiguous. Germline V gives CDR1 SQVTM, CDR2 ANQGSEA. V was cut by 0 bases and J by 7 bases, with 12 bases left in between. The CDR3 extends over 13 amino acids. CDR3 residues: CSVEDLRRGGYTF. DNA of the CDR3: TGCAGCGTTGAAGATCTTAGGAGAGGTGGCTACACCTTC. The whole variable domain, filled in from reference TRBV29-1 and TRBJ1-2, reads SAVISQKPSRDICQRGTSLTIQCQVDSQVTMMFWYRQQPGQSLTLIATANQGSEATYESGFVIDKFPISRPNLTFSTLTVSNMSPEDSSIYLCSVEDLRRGGYTFGSGTRLTVV.

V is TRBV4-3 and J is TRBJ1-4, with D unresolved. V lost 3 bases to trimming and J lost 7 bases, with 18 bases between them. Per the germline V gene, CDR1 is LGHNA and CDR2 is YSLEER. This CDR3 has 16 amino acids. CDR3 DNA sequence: TGCGCCAGCAGCCAGGCCCGTAATCTGGCGGGTGAAAAACTGTTTTTT. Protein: CASSQARNLAGEKLFF.

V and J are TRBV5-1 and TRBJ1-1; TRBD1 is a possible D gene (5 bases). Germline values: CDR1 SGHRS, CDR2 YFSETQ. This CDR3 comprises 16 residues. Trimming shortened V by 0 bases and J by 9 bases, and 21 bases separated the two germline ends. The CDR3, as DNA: TGCGCCAGCAGCTTGGTTGGCCGGAGGGGCCGCCGCCAAGCTTTCTTT. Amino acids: CASSLVGRRGRRQAFF.

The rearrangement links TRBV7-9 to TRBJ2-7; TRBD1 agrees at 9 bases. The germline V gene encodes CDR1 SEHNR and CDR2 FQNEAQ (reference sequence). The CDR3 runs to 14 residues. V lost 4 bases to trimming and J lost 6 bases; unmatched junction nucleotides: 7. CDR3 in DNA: TGTGCCAGCAGCTCCGGGACAGGGTTCGCCGAGCAGTACTTC. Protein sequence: CASSSGTGFAEQYF. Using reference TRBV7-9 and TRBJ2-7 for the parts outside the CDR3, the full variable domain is DTGVSQNPRHKITKRGQNVTFRCDPISEHNRLYWYRQTLGQGPEFLTYFQNEAQLEKSRLLSDRFSAERPKGSFSTLEIQRTEQGDSAMYLCASSSGTGFAEQYFGPGTRLTVT.

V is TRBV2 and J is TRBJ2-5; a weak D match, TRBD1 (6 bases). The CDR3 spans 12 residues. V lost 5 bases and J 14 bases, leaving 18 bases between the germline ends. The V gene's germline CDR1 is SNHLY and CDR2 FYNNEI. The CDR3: CASSSRADSRYF. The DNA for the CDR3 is TGTGCCAGCAGTTCGCGAGCGGACAGCCGCTACTTC.

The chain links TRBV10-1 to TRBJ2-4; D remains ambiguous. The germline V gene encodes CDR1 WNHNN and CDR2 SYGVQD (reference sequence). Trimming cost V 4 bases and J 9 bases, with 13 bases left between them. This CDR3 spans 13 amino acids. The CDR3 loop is CASSAAASGIQYF. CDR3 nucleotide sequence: TGCGCCAGCAGTGCGGCGGCTTCTGGCATTCAGTACTTC.

Here the CDR3 DNA reads TGTGCCAGCAGCTTAGCTAGCGGCGTGTCTGAGACCCAGTACTTC. Encoded protein: CASSLASGVSETQYF. The chain uses TRBV7-9 and TRBJ2-5; a weak D match, TRBD2 (6 bases). The V gene's germline CDR1 is SEHNR and CDR2 FQNEAQ (reference sequence). The V end lost 0 bases, the J end lost 5 bases, and 13 bases lay between the germline ends. The length of the CDR3 is 15 residues.

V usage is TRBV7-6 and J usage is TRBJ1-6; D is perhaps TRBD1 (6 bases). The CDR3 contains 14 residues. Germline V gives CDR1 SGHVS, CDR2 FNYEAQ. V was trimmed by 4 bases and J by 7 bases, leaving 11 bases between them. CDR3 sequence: CASSSQGSNSPLHF. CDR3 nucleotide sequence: TGTGCCAGCAGCTCACAGGGAAGCAATTCACCCCTCCACTTT.

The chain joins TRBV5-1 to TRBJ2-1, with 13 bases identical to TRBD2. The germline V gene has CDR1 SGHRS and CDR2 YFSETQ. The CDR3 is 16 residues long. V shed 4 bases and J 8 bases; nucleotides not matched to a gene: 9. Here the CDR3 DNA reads TGCGCCAGCAGCCTGACTAGCGGGGGGTTTCAAGATGAGCAGTTCTTC. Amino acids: CASSLTSGGFQDEQFF.

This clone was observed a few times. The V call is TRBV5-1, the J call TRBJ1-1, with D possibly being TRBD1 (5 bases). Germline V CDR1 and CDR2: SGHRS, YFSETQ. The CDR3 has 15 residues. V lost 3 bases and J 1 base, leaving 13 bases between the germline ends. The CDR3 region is CASSWMGGGNTEAFF. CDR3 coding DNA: TGCGCCAGCAGCTGGATGGGGGGTGGGAACACTGAAGCTTTCTTT.